This T cell receptor (beta chain) came from a study of blood T cell repertoires in COVID-19. Study-wide background: Sources were T cells, B-cell-depleted T cells, or PBMCs; the material itself was cDNA or gDNA.

Per germline, CDR1 SGHAT and CDR2 FQNNGV. This CDR3 has 11 residues. As regards this clone: The junction does not match germline at one end; this may be a read error.

Sequenced by immunoSEQ multiplex PCR; TCRdb stores in-frame clones only, minus some. The table shows under 80,000 clones, with 70% to 90% occurring only once. The chain uses TRBV11-2 and TRBJ1-2, with D uncertain. Sequencing was done on a sample of peripheral blood. The receptor was derived from a man aged 70-80 years with acute or convalescent COVID-19. The chain's CDR3 is CASSLGIGGIF. The DNA for the CDR3 is TGTGCCAGCAGCTTAGGAATTGGAGGAATCTTC.